This TCR beta chain comes out of a study of early T cells in non-severe SARS-CoV-2 infection. Study-level information: Bulk RNA taken from unsorted whole blood was sequenced, leaving chains unpaired.

Study-level findings and limits: Private and CD4 specificities were missed by VDJdb matching, which favored anti-spike CD8 responses.

CDR1 and CDR2 from the germline V gene are MDHEN and SYDVKM. The CDR3 is 14 amino acids. V dropped 5 bases and J dropped 1 base, with 12 bases sitting between them. Individual cDNA molecules each received unique molecular identifiers attached to them. TCRdb re-called the 5' RACE reads with MiXCR, one entry per CDR3 protein. This table has roughly 49,000 distinct CDR3 sequences, 4% to 5% appearing once. This clonotype was seen more than once but under ten times. Its specificity is not known. The clonotype comes from an adult who was a healthcare worker with PCR-confirmed SARS-CoV-2 infection or an uninfected control (not recorded which). Specimen: whole blood. V and J are TRBV28 and TRBJ2-7; tentatively, D is TRBD1 (6 bases). The DNA for the CDR3 is TGTGCCAGCAGTCGAACAACAGGGTCCTACGAGCAGTACTTC. It yields the protein CASSRTTGSYEQYF.